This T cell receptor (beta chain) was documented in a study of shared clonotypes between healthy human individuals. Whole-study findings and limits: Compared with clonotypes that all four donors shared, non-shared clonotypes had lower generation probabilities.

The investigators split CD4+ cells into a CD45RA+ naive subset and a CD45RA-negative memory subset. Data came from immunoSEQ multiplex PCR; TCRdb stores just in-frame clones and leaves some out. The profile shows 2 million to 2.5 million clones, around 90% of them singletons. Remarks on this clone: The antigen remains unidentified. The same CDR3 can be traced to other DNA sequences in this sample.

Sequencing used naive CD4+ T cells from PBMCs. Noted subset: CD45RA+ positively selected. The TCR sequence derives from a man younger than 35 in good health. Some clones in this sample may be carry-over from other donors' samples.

The CDR3 region is CASSYSGTGGEKLFF. The CDR3 DNA follows: TGTGCCAGCAGTTACTCCGGGACAGGGGGTGAAAAACTGTTTTTT. V and J are TRBV6-5 and TRBJ1-4, with TRBD1 matching 11 bases. The CDR3 spans 15 residues. Germline V gene lookup returns CDR1 MNHEY and CDR2 SVGAGI. V trimming: 0 bases; J trimming: 7 bases; junction bases outside the gene matches: 1.